Below, one TCR beta chain is given with its context. Its antigen is unknown. The data were taken from a study of a mutant IDH1 vaccine in newly diagnosed glioma. Study overall: Once 4-6 weeks had passed after radiotherapy alone, vaccination started, or it started with temozolomide cycles. Averaging about 37 years of age, treated patients were about 60% male and 37.5% female. Those enrolled had earlier been treated with radiotherapy, temozolomide, or both, mostly both. General study results and limits: Whatever changes occurred in top peripheral T cell clonotypes seemed unrelated to pseudoprogression.

As to time point: week 35, safety follow-up. With topical imiquimod, each dose of the vaccine consisted of 300 ug of mutant IDH1 20-mer peptide. The CDR3 has 14 residues. Germline V gives CDR1 SNHLY, CDR2 FYNNEI. V was cut by 3 bases and J by 1 base, with 10 bases left in between. The data were produced by immunoSEQ multiplex PCR, yet TCRdb's version contains in-frame clones alone and is incomplete. The sample lists approximately 50,000 clones; about 90% were seen once. Specimen: PBMCs, collected from a glioma patient whose treatment included an IDH1 peptide vaccine. The clonotype originates from a man aged 35 to 55 with glioma. The genes are TRBV2 and TRBJ2-7, with D perhaps TRBD2 (6 bases). The CDR3 DNA is TGTGCCAGCAGTGATAACGGGGGTTCCTACGAGCAGTACTTC. Its protein product is CASSDNGGSYEQYF. Complete variable domain (other parts from reference TRBV2 and TRBJ2-7): EPEVTQTPSHQVTQMGQEVILRCVPISNHLYFYWYRQILGQKVEFLVSFYNNEISEKSEIFDDQFSVERPDGSNFTLKIRSTKLEDSAMYFCASSDNGGSYEQYFGPGTRLTVT.